The 23 T cell receptor beta chains in this list originate from one sample, sequenced in a study of beta chain features in type 1 diabetes. Sequenced material consisted of expressed TCRB transcripts (all of the isolated RNA was reverse transcribed). TCRdb's copy holds only in-frame clones and misses some; the assay was immunoSEQ multiplex PCR. This table has about 350,000 clones, roughly a fifth appearing once. Sample: naive CD4+ T cells from blood. The receptors here all came from a woman in her late teens or twenties in good health.

Comment on this clone: Other nucleotide sequences in the sample specify the same CDR3. The genes are TRBV2 and TRBJ1-2; D remains ambiguous. The V gene's germline CDR1 is SNHLY and CDR2 FYNNEI. V was shortened by 3 bases and J by 2 bases, with 4 bases between the two germline ends. The CDR3 is 12 residues long. Here the CDR3 DNA reads TGTGCCAGCAGTGAGCGGAACTATGGCTACACCTTC. Its translation is CASSERNYGYTF.

The chain recombines TRBV4-1 with TRBJ1-2, with 10 positions matching TRBD1. With 3 bases clipped from V and 6 bases from J, the junction kept 13 bases outside the gene matches. Germline-derived CDR1 and CDR2 are MGHRA and YSYEKL. The CDR3 consists of 17 residues. CDR3 bases: TGCGCCAGCAGCCACGGAAACCGGGACAGGGGAAACCATGGCTACACCTTC. Residues: CASSHGNRDRGNHGYTF.

The rearrangement links TRBV27 to TRBJ2-3, with D possibly matching TRBD2 (5 bases). Trimming took 3 bases from V and 6 from J, leaving 7 bases between them. The CDR3 covers 12 residues. Germline values: CDR1 MNHEY, CDR2 SMNVEV (reference sequence). The CDR3 coding sequence is TGTGCCAGCAGTTTTGAGGGTGATACGCAGTATTTT. Protein: CASSFEGDTQYF.

This clone was counted only a few times. V usage is TRBV7-9 and J usage is TRBJ2-7; no clear D. Deletions cut 5 bases from V and 0 bases from J, with 11 bases between. This CDR3 contains 14 residues. CDR1 is SEHNR and CDR2 is FQNEAQ in the germline V gene (reference sequence). The CDR3 nucleotides are TGTGCCAGCAGCCTGGAGACTGGCTCCTACGAGCAGTACTTC. As protein: CASSLETGSYEQYF.

This chain links TRBV5-1 with TRBJ2-7; D is undetermined. The germline CDR1 and CDR2 sequences are SGHRS and YFSETQ. The V gene lost 6 bases and the J gene lost 0 bases, with 10 bases spanning the gap. The CDR3 has 13 residues. The CDR3 region has the DNA TGCGCCAGCATGGCCACGAACTCCTACGAGCAGTACTTC. This translates into CASMATNSYEQYF.

The chain joins TRBV11-1 to TRBJ2-7; 8 bases are shared with TRBD1. The CDR3 has 19 residues. Losses at the gene ends were 2 bases for V and 0 bases for J; bases not matched to a gene: 15. Germline V gives CDR1 SGHAT, CDR2 FQDESV (reference sequence). The CDR3 bases are TGTGCCAGCAGCTTACTTGGGACAGGAAAAAACTTCTACTCCTACGAGCAGTACTTC. Encoded protein: CASSLLGTGKNFYSYEQYF.

V and J are TRBV4-1 and TRBJ2-1; 11 bases agree with TRBD2. V shed 1 base and J 2 bases; nucleotides not matched to a gene: 4. CDR1 is MGHRA, CDR2 YSYEKL, per germline. The CDR3 has 17 amino acids. CDR3 amino acids: CASSQGLAGGTYNEQFF. The CDR3 bases are TGCGCCAGCAGCCAAGGTCTAGCGGGAGGAACCTACAATGAGCAGTTCTTC.

The rearrangement links TRBV28 to TRBJ1-2; 7 nucleotides align to TRBD1. J lost 6 bases, V lost 5 bases, and 6 bases had no gene match. The CDR3 is made up of 13 amino acids. Germline loops: CDR1 MDHEN, CDR2 SYDVKM. As DNA, the CDR3 is TGTGCCAGCAGTCACAGGGGCGCCGATGGCTACACCTTC. This translates into CASSHRGADGYTF.

A few counts support this clone. The chain combines TRBV4-2 with TRBJ2-3; 8 bases line up with TRBD2. This CDR3 has 16 amino acids. Germline V gene lookup returns CDR1 LGHNA and CDR2 YNFKEQ. The V segment lost 1 base and the J segment 0 bases; nucleotides outside the gene matches: 3. This CDR3 is CASSQGSGSSTDTQYF. Here the CDR3 DNA reads TGTGCCAGCAGCCAAGGGAGCGGGAGTAGCACAGATACGCAGTATTTT.

The chain couples TRBV7-2 to TRBJ2-7; D is undetermined. The CDR3 contains 15 residues. V was clipped by 1 base and J by 1 base, with 11 bases between them. Germline CDR1 reads SGHTA; CDR2 reads FQGNSA. The chain's CDR3 is CASSLVPQASYEQYF. Written as DNA, the CDR3 is TGTGCCAGCAGCTTAGTCCCCCAGGCGTCCTACGAGCAGTACTTC.

This clone has just a few counts. J is TRBJ1-2 and V is TRBV29-1, with TRBD1 as a possible D gene (5 bases). V lost 8 bases and J 4 bases, leaving 14 bases between the germline ends. The V gene's germline CDR1 is SQVTM and CDR2 ANQGSEA. This CDR3 comprises 12 residues. The CDR3 DNA is TGCAGCTCTAGAGAGGACACCTATGGCTACACCTTC. Translation gives CSSREDTYGYTF.

The CDR3 sequence is CASSLGHRYEQYF. CDR3 sequence (DNA): TGTGCCAGCAGCTTAGGTCACAGATACGAGCAGTACTTC. The genes are TRBV7-2 and TRBJ2-7; D unresolved. Per the germline V gene, CDR1 is SGHTA and CDR2 is FQGNSA. Trimming shortened V by 1 base and J by 4 bases, and 8 bases separated the two germline ends. This CDR3 is 13 amino acids long. The full variable domain, with the rest looked up from reference TRBV7-2 and TRBJ2-7, is GAGVSQSPSNKVTEKGKDVELRCDPISGHTALYWYRQSLGQGLEFLIYFQGNSAPDKSGLPSDRFSAERTGGSVSTLTIQRTQQEDSAVYLCASSLGHRYEQYFGPGTRLTVT.

The chain employs TRBV19 and TRBJ2-7, with D possibly matching TRBD1 (6 bases). V lost 5 bases and J lost 2, with 13 bases in between. The CDR3 is 14 amino acids. Per the germline V gene, CDR1 is LNHDA and CDR2 is SQIVND (reference sequence). As DNA, the CDR3 is TGTGCCAGTAGTGATCGACAGGTGGCCTACGAGCAGTACTTC. It yields the protein CASSDRQVAYEQYF.

V gene TRBV11-2 combines with J gene TRBJ2-3; the D is unclear. V dropped 1 base and J dropped 7 bases, with 6 bases sitting between them. From germline, CDR1 is SGHAT and CDR2 FQNNGV. The CDR3 sequence is 12 residues long. DNA for the CDR3: TGTGCCAGCAGCTTAGCTGAGTATACGCAGTATTTT. Translation: CASSLAEYTQYF.

The gene calls are TRBV7-2 and TRBJ1-5; tentatively, D is TRBD1 (5 bases). Germline assignment: CDR1 SGHTA and CDR2 FQGNSA. This CDR3 has 13 amino acids. The V gene lost 4 bases and the J gene lost 6 bases, with 10 bases spanning the gap. CDR3 sequence (DNA): TGTGCCAGCAGCTCCCAGGGCTCTCAGCCCCAGCATTTT. It specifies CASSSQGSQPQHF.

This clone was found a few times. The V call is TRBV5-1, the J call TRBJ2-5, with D perhaps matching TRBD2 (5 bases). CDR1 SGHRS and CDR2 YFSETQ come from the germline V gene. V was pared by 4 bases and J by 2 bases, with 9 bases between. The CDR3 loop spans 13 amino acids. CDR3 DNA: TGCGCCAGCAGCGTCCGGGGACAAGAGACCCAGTACTTC. Amino acids: CASSVRGQETQYF.

This clone has more than one count but fewer than ten. This chain connects TRBV25-1 to TRBJ2-1, with D maybe TRBD2 (5 bases). The CDR3 covers 14 residues. The germline CDR1 and CDR2 sequences are MGHDK and SYGVNS. The V gene lost 4 bases and the J gene lost 2 bases, with 9 bases spanning the gap. The CDR3, as DNA: TGTGCCAGCAGTGGACGGGGAACCTACAATGAGCAGTTCTTC. This encodes CASSGRGTYNEQFF.

This sequence joins TRBV5-1 and TRBJ2-7; TRBD2 matches at 10 bases. Looked up from germline, CDR1 is SGHRS and CDR2 is YFSETQ. The CDR3 totals 15 residues. Losses at the gene ends were 0 bases for V and 7 bases for J; bases not matched to a gene: 7. CDR3: CASSLGLAGAGEQYF. For the CDR3, the DNA is TGCGCCAGCAGCTTGGGACTAGCGGGTGCCGGGGAGCAGTACTTC.

This clone has a handful of counts. The V and J genes are TRBV7-6 and TRBJ1-1; no reliable D call. Looked up from germline, CDR1 is SGHVS and CDR2 is FNYEAQ. This CDR3 is built from 13 residues. Trimming took 2 bases from V and 5 from J, leaving 9 bases between them. The CDR3 nucleotides read TGTGCCAGCAGCTTAATGGGAGAAACTGAAGCTTTCTTT. Translated, it gives CASSLMGETEAFF. The full variable domain, in which reference TRBV7-6 and TRBJ1-1 provide the parts outside the CDR3, is GAGVSQSPRYKVTKRGQDVALRCDPISGHVSLYWYRQALGQGPEFLTYFNYEAQQDKSGLPNDRFSAERPEGSISTLTIQRTEQRDSAMYRCASSLMGETEAFFGQGTRLTVV.

This clone was seen more than once but under ten times. This rearrangement joins TRBV7-2 to TRBJ2-7, with a weak D call TRBD2 (5 bases). Trimming stripped 5 bases from V and 2 bases from J, with 13 bases between. The CDR3 extends over 14 amino acids. Looked up from germline, CDR1 is SGHTA and CDR2 is FQGNSA. Here the CDR3 reads CASSTTNGAYEQYF. The CDR3 region has the DNA TGTGCCAGCAGCACAACGAACGGGGCCTACGAGCAGTACTTC.

This clone appeared a few times. The chain joins TRBV19 to TRBJ2-1; D is undetermined. Germline CDR1 is LNHDA and CDR2 is SQIVND (reference sequence). The CDR3 consists of 16 residues. V lost 3 bases and J 0 bases, leaving 12 bases between the germline ends. CDR3 protein: CASSIEDPSSYNEQFF. The CDR3 nucleotides are TGTGCCAGTAGTATTGAGGATCCGAGCTCCTACAATGAGCAGTTCTTC.

The chain recombines TRBV5-1 with TRBJ2-1; D possibly corresponds to TRBD1 (5 bases). The germline V gene has CDR1 SGHRS and CDR2 YFSETQ. V was pared by 1 base and J by 7 bases, with 12 bases between. This CDR3 is 14 amino acids long. The CDR3 DNA reads TGCGCCAGCAGCTTGACACCAGGGCTTAATGAGCAGTTCTTC. Translating gives CASSLTPGLNEQFF.

A few counts support this clone. The chain has TRBV4-2 and TRBJ1-3; TRBD1 agrees at 7 bases. The CDR3 extends over 16 amino acids. Germline values: CDR1 LGHNA, CDR2 YNFKEQ. Trimming cost V 1 base and J 4 bases; bases outside gene matches: 7. This CDR3 is CASSQGPQGFGNTIYF. The CDR3 nucleotides are TGTGCCAGCAGCCAAGGACCACAGGGGTTCGGAAACACCATATATTTT.